This T cell receptor beta chain originates from a study of regulatory T cells in long-lasting Graves disease. The study's findings and limits: With persistent disease, TRBV28, TRBJ1-2 and TRBJ2-5 were the favored segments.

Arm-PCR of CDR3 regions and iRepertoire HTBI primers were the basis on which TCR beta libraries were built. Each CDR3 protein is one row after TCRdb ran MiXCR on the multiplex PCR reads. The sample yields roughly 420,000 distinct CDR3 sequences, 12% to 15% seen once. Notes on this clonotype: Its antigen is currently unknown.

V lost 6 bases to trimming and J lost 7 bases; unmatched junction nucleotides: 5. Germline assignment: CDR1 MNHNS and CDR2 SASEGT. The CDR3 consists of 13 residues. The time point was: newly diagnosed GD, antithyroid drugs for less than 3 months. PBMCs were the source of the RNA used for TCR sequencing. Each patient gave roughly 10 milliliters of EDTA-anticoagulated peripheral blood. Separately, the same data were catalogued under a study of T cells in Graves' hyperthyroidism and ophthalmopathy. From that report: The authors deemed Graves' hyperthyroidism stable absent ophthalmopathy progression within 18 months. Ophthalmopathy was distinguished from stable hyperthyroidism by 13 V-J signatures.

The sequence was collected from a woman aged 45-60 years with Graves disease. The source was peripheral blood mononuclear cells (PBMCs), collected at new diagnosis, from a patient treated with antithyroid drugs. V is TRBV6-1 and J is TRBJ1-2; 10 nucleotides match TRBD1. Here the CDR3 DNA reads TGTGCCAGCAGATGGGACAGGGGAGGTGGCTACACCTTC. It specifies CASRWDRGGGYTF.